Listed here is a single TCR beta chain. The data originate from a study of blood T cell repertoires in COVID-19. Study-level information: PBMCs, B-cell-depleted T cells, or T cells provided the cDNA or gDNA that made up the material.

CDR1 is MNHNY, CDR2 SVGAGI, per germline (reference sequence). The CDR3 length is 11 residues. V lost 8 bases and J 7 bases, leaving 12 bases between the germline ends. Assay: immunoSEQ multiplex PCR; the TCRdb copy retains only in-frame clones and omits some. The repertoire holds a few hundred thousand clones, with roughly 90% as singletons. Sequenced input: peripheral blood. The chain has TRBV6-6 and TRBJ2-7, with D perhaps TRBD2 (5 bases). The TCR was taken from a man aged 18 to 29 with active or convalescent COVID-19. For the CDR3, the DNA is TGTGCCAGCGGGAGATGGACTGAGCAGTACTTC. Translating it yields CASGRWTEQYF.